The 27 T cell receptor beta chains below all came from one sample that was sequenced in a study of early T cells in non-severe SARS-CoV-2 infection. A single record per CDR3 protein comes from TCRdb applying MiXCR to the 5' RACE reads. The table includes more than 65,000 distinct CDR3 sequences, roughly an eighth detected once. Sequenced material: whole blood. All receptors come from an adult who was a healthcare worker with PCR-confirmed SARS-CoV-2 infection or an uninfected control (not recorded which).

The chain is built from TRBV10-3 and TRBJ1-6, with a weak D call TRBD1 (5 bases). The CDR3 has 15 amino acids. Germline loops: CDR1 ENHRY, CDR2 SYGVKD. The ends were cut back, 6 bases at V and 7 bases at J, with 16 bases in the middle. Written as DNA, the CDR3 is TGTGCCATCAGGGGGCAGCGCGGGATCAATTCACCCCTCCACTTT. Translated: CAIRGQRGINSPLHF.

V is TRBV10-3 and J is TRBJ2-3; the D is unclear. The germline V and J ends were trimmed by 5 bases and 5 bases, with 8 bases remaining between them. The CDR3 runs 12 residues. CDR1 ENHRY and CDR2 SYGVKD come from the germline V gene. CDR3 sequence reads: CAISLKGDTQYF. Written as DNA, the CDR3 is TGTGCCATCAGTCTCAAGGGAGATACGCAGTATTTT.

The CDR3 DNA reads TGCGCCAGCAGCTTGGCCCCCCAGCGGGGGACTAGCACAGATACGCAGTATTTT. Its translation: CASSLAPQRGTSTDTQYF. The chain joins TRBV5-1 to TRBJ2-3; TRBD2 agrees at 8 bases. The length of the CDR3 is 18 residues. The ends lost 0 bases at V and 0 bases at J; junction bases unmatched: 9. The germline V gene has CDR1 SGHRS and CDR2 YFSETQ.

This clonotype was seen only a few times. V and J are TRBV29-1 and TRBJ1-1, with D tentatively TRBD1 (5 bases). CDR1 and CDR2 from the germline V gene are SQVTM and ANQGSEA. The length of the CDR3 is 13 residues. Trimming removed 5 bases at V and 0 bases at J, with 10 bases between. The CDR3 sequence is CSVRGVMNTEAFF. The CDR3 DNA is TGCAGCGTTCGGGGGGTCATGAACACTGAAGCTTTCTTT. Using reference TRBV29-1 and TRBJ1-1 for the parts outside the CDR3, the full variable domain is SAVISQKPSRDICQRGTSLTIQCQVDSQVTMMFWYRQQPGQSLTLIATANQGSEATYESGFVIDKFPISRPNLTFSTLTVSNMSPEDSSIYLCSVRGVMNTEAFFGQGTRLTVV.

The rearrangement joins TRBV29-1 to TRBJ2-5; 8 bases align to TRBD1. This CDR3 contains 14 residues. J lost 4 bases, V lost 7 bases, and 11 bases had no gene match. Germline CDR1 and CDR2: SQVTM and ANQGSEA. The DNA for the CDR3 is TGCAGCGCCTCCTACTTTCAGGGGGCAGAGACCCAGTACTTC. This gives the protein CSASYFQGAETQYF.

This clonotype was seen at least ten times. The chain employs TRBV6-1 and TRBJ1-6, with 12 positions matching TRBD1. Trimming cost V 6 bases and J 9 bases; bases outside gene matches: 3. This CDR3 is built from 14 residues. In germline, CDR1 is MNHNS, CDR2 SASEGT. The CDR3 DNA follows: TGTGCCAGCAGCCGGGACAGGGGGCTTTCACCCCTCCACTTT. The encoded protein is CASSRDRGLSPLHF.

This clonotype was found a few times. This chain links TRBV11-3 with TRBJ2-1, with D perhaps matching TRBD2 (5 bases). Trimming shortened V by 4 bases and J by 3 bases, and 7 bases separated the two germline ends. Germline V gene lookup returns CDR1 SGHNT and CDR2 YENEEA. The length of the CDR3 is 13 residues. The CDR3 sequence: CASSSGFYNEQFF. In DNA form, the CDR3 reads TGTGCCAGCAGCTCGGGGTTCTACAATGAGCAGTTCTTC. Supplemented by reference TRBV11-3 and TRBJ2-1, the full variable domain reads EAGVVQSPRYKIIEKKQPVAFWCNPISGHNTLYWYLQNLGQGPELLIRYENEEAVDDSQLPKDRFSAERLKGVDSTLKIQPAELGDSAVYLCASSSGFYNEQFFGPGTRLTVL.

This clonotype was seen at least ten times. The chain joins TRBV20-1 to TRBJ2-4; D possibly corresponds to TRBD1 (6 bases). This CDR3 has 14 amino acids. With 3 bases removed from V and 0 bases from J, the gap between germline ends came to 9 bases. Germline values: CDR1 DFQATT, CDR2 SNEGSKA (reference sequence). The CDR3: CSASQGLAKNIQYF. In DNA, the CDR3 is TGCAGTGCTAGTCAGGGGTTAGCCAAAAACATTCAGTACTTC.

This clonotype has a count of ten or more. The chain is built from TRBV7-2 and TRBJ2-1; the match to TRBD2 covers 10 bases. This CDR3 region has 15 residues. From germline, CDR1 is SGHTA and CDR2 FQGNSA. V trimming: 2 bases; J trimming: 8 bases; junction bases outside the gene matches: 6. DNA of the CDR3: TGTGCCAGCAGCTTAAGAGCGGGGGGGCAGGATGAGCAGTTCTTC. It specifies CASSLRAGGQDEQFF.

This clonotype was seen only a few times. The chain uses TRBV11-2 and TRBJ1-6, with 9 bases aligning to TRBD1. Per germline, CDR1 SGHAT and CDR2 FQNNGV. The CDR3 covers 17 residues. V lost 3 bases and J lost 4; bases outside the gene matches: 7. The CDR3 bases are TGTGCCAGCAGCTTGGGGGACAGGGCCCTATATAATTCACCCCTCCACTTT. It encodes CASSLGDRALYNSPLHF.

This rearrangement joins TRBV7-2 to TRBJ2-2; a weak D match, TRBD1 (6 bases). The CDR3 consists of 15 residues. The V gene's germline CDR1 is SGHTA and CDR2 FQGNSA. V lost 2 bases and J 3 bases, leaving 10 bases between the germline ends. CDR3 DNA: TGTGCCAGCAGCTTAATAGGGGGAGACACCGGGGAGCTGTTTTTT. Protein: CASSLIGGDTGELFF. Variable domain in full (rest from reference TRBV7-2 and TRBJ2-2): GAGVSQSPSNKVTEKGKDVELRCDPISGHTALYWYRQSLGQGLEFLIYFQGNSAPDKSGLPSDRFSAERTGGSVSTLTIQRTQQEDSAVYLCASSLIGGDTGELFFGEGSRLTVL.

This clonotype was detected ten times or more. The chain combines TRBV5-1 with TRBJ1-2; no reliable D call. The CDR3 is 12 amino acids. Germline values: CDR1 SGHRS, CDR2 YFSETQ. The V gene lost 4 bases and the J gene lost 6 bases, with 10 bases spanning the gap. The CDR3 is CASSPAGHGYTF. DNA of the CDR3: TGCGCCAGCAGCCCGGCAGGTCATGGCTACACCTTC.

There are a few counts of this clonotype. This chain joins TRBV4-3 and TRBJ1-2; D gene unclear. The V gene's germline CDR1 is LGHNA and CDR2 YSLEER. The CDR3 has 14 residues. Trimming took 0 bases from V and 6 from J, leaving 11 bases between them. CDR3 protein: CASSQDLKLHGYTF. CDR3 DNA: TGCGCCAGCAGCCAAGATCTAAAGCTCCATGGCTACACCTTC.

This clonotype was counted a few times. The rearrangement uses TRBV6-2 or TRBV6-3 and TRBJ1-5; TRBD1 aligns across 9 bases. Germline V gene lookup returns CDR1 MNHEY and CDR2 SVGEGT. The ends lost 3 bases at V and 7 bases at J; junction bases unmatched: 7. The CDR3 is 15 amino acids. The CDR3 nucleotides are TGTGCCAGCAGTTATGGACAGGGGTTTAGGCAGCCCCAGCATTTT. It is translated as CASSYGQGFRQPQHF.

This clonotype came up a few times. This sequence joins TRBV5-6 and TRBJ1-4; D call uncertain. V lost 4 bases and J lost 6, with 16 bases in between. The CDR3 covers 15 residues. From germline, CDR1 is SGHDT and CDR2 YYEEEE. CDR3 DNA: TGTGCCAGCAGCCCAACCCGGACGACTCATGAAAAACTGTTTTTT. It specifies CASSPTRTTHEKLFF.

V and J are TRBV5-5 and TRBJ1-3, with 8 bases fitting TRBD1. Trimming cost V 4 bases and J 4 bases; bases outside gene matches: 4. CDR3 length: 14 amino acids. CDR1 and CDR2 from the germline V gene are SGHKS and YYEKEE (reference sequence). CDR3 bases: TGTGCCAGCAGCCTAGGACAGGGAGGAAACACCATATATTTT. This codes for CASSLGQGGNTIYF.

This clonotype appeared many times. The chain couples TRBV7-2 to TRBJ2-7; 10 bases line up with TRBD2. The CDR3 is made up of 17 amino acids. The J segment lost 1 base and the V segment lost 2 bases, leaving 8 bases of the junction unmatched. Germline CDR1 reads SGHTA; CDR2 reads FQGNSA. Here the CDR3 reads CASSLRPSGGVSYEQYF. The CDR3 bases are TGTGCCAGCAGCTTAAGGCCTAGCGGGGGAGTTTCCTACGAGCAGTACTTC.

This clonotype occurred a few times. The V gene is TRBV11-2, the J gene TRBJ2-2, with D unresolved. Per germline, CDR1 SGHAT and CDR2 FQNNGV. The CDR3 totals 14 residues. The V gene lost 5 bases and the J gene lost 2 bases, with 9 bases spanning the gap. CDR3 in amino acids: CASSPPDNTGELFF. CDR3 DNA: TGTGCCAGCAGCCCTCCGGACAACACCGGGGAGCTGTTTTTT. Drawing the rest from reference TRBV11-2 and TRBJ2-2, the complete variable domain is EAGVAQSPRYKIIEKRQSVAFWCNPISGHATLYWYQQILGQGPKLLIQFQNNGVVDDSQLPKDRFSAERLKGVDSTLKIQPAKLEDSAVYLCASSPPDNTGELFFGEGSRLTVL.

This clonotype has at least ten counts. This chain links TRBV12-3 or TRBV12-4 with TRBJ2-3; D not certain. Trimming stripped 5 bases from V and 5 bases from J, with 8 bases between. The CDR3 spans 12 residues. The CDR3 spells CASSTTGDTQYF. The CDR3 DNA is TGTGCCAGCAGTACTACTGGAGATACGCAGTATTTT.

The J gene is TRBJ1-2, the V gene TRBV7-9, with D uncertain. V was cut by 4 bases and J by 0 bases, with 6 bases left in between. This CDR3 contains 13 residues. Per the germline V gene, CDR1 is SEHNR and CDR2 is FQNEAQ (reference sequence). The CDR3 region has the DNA TGTGCCAGCAGCTACGGTGCTAACTATGGCTACACCTTC. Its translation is CASSYGANYGYTF.

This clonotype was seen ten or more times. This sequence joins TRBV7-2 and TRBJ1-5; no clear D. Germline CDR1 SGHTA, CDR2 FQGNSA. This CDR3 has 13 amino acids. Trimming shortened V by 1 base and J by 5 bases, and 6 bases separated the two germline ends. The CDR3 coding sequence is TGTGCCAGCAGCTTAGAAGGGCATCAGCCCCAGCATTTT. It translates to CASSLEGHQPQHF.

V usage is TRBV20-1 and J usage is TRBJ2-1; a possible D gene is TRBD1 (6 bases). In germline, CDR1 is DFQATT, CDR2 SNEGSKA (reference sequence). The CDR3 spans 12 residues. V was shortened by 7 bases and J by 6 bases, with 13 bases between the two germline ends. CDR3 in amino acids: CSVSGTLNEQFF. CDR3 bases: TGCAGTGTGTCCGGGACACTCAATGAGCAGTTCTTC.

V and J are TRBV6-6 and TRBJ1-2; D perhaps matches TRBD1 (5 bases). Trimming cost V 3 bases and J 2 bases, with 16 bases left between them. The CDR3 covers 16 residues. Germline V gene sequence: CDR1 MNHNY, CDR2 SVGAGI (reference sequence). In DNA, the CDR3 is TGTGCCAGCAGTTATCCCTTCGCGGGGACCAACTATGGCTACACCTTC. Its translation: CASSYPFAGTNYGYTF.

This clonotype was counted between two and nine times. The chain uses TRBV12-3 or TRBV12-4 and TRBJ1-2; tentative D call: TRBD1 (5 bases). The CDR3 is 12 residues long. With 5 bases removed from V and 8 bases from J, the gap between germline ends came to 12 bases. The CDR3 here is CASSLTEGGYTF. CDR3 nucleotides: TGTGCCAGCAGTCTCACGGAGGGGGGCTACACCTTC.

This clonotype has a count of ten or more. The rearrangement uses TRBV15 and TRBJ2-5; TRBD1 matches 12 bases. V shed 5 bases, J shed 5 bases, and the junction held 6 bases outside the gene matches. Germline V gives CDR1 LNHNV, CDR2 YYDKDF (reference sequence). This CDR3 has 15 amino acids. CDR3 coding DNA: TGTGCCACCAGCCCGGGACAGGGGGCTCGGGAGACCCAGTACTTC. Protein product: CATSPGQGARETQYF.

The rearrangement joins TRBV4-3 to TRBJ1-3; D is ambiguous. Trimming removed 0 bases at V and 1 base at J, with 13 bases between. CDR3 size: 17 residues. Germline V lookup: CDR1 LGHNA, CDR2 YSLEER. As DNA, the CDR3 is TGCGCCAGCAGCCAAGATGGGAGCGGATCATCTGGAAACACCATATATTTT. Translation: CASSQDGSGSSGNTIYF.

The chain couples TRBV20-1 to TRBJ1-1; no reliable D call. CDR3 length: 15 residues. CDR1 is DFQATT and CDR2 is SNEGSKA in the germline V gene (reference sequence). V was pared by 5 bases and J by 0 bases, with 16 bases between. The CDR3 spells CSAQSWGAVNTEAFF. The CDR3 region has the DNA TGCAGTGCTCAGTCTTGGGGTGCCGTGAACACTGAAGCTTTCTTT.